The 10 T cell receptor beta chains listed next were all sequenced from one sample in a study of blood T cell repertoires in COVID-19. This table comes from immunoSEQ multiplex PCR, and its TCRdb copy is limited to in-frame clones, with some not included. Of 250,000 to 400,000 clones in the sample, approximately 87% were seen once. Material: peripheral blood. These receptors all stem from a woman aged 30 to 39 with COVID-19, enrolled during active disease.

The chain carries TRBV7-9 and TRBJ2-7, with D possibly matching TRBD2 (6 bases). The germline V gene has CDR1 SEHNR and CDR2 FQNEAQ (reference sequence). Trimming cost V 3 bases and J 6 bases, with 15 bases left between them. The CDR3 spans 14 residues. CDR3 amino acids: CASSLVELASEQYF. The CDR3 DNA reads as TGTGCCAGCAGCTTGGTGGAACTAGCCTCCGAGCAGTACTTC.

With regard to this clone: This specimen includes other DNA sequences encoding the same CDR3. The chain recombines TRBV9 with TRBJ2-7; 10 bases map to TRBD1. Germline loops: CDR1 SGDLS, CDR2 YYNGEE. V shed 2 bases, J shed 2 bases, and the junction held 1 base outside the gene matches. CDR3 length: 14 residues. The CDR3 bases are TGTGCCAGCAGCGTGGGGACAGGGGCCTACGAGCAGTACTTC. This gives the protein CASSVGTGAYEQYF.

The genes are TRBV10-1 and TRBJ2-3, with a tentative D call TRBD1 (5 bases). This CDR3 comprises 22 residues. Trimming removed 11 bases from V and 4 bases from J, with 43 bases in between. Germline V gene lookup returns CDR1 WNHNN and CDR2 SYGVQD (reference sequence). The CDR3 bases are TGCGCCTGTGAGGCAGGGATAATATGGCATATAGTACTCGTCAACAAGTCAGATACGCAGTATTTT. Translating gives CACEAGIIWHIVLVNKSDTQYF.

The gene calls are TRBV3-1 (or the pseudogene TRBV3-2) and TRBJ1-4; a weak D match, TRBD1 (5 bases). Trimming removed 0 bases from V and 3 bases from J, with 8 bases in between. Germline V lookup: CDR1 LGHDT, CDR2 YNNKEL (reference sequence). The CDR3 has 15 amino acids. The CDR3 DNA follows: TGTGCCAGCAGCCAAGACAGGGCACCTAATGAAAAACTGTTTTTT. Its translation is CASSQDRAPNEKLFF.

CDR3 in amino acids: CASSLDSLSGHNEQFF. CDR3 DNA: TGTGCCAGCAGCTTAGATTCCCTGTCAGGCCACAATGAGCAGTTCTTC. The V gene is TRBV11-2, the J gene TRBJ2-1; unclear D gene. This CDR3 has 16 residues. V shed 0 bases and J shed 5 bases, with 14 bases lying between them. Germline V lookup: CDR1 SGHAT, CDR2 FQNNGV.

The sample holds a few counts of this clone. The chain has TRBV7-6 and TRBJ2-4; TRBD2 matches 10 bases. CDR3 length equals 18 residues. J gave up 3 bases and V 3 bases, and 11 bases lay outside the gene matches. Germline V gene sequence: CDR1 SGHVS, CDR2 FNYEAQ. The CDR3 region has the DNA TGTGCCAGCAGCTTCCCCCTAGGAGCGGGAGGGGACAAAAACATTCAGTACTTC. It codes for CASSFPLGAGGDKNIQYF.

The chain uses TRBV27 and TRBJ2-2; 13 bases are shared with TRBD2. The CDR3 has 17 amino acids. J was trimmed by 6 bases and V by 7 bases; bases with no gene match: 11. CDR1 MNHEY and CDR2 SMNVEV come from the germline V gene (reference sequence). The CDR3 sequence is CASTGLTSGRAPGELFF. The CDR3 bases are TGTGCCAGCACGGGGCTTACTAGCGGGAGGGCCCCCGGGGAGCTGTTTTTT.

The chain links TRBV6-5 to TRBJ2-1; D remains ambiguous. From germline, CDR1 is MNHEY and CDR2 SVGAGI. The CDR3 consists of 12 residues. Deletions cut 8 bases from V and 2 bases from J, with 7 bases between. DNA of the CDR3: TGTGCCAGCCGTCGAGCCTACAATGAGCAGTTCTTC. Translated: CASRRAYNEQFF.

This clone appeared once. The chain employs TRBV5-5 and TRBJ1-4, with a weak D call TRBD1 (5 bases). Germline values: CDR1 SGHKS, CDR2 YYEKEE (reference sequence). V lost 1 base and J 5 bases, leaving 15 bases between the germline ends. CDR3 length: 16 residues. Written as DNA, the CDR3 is TGTGCCAGCAGCTTGTGGGTGACTCGGGGGAATGAAAAACTGTTTTTT. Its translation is CASSLWVTRGNEKLFF. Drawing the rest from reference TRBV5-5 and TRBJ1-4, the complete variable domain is DAGVTQSPTHLIKTRGQQVTLRCSPISGHKSVSWYQQVLGQGPQFIFQYYEKEERGRGNFPDRFSARQFPNYSSELNVNALLLGDSALYLCASSLWVTRGNEKLFFGSGTQLSVL.

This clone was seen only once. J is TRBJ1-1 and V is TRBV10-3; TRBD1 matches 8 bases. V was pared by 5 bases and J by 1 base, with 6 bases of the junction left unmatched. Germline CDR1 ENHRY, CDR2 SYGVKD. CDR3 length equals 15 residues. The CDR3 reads CAISPSQGANTEAFF. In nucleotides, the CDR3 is TGTGCCATCAGTCCCAGCCAGGGGGCGAACACTGAAGCTTTCTTT.